This T cell receptor (beta chain) was found in a study of post-analysis software for immune sequencing data. The wider study: Both relapsing-remitting and secondary progressive multiple sclerosis featured among the disease courses, as did progressive-relapsing multiple sclerosis.

Concerning this clonotype itself: The antigen is undetermined.

The CDR3 is 18 residues long. J lost 7 bases, V lost 3 bases, and 15 bases had no gene match. TCR beta cDNA libraries had unique molecular identifiers. The yield from roughly 1 to 10 million T cells was roughly 500,000 cDNA molecules in total. Using its own MiXCR run on the PCR reads, TCRdb lists one record per CDR3 protein. The table has hundreds of thousands of distinct CDR3 sequences, 36% seen once. Points from the study as a whole: Normalized Chao1 diversity in multiple sclerosis patients fell significantly below that of controls. Same-batch preparations were strongly co-clustered by F measure. TRBV5-6, TRBV5-1 and TRBV20-1 belonged to a set of about five TRBV segments that were more frequent in patients than controls.

This chain links TRBV12-3 or TRBV12-4 with TRBJ1-5; 10 bases are shared with TRBD1. Sequenced material: blood. This clonotype was sampled from a girl under 18 with multiple sclerosis. CDR3: CASSFSGQGNLLRQPQHF. CDR3 nucleotides: TGTGCCAGCAGTTTTTCGGGACAGGGGAATTTATTACGGCAGCCCCAGCATTTT.